This T cell receptor (beta chain) derives from a study of cytomegalovirus exposure and HLA in healthy donors. This clone showed up just a few times. What it recognizes is unknown. A multiplex PCR was run with 60 Vbeta primers and 13 Jbeta primers. TCRdb's copy holds only in-frame clones and misses some; the assay was immunoSEQ multiplex PCR. The sample lists around 130,000 clones, roughly three fifths occurring once. V was cut by 3 bases and J by 1 base, with 4 bases left in between. Germline loops: CDR1 SGDLS, CDR2 YYNGEE. The CDR3 spans 13 residues. Findings and limits, study-wide: HLA restriction was apparent for most CMV-associated TCR beta chains in a later analysis. The study listed 150 to 200 cytomegalovirus-associated TCR beta chains. Whilst most TCR sequences proved rare, a subset of public TCRs occurred across many donors. Earlier analysis looked at TCR beta V segments, and most were productive about 87% or about 30% of the time.

Sequenced sample: PBMCs. The chain combines TRBV9 with TRBJ2-2; unclear D gene. The receptor was isolated from a woman in her 40s in good health and CMV-seropositive. The CDR3: CASSAQNTGELFF. The CDR3 DNA reads TGTGCCAGCAGCGCCCAGAACACCGGGGAGCTGTTTTTT.